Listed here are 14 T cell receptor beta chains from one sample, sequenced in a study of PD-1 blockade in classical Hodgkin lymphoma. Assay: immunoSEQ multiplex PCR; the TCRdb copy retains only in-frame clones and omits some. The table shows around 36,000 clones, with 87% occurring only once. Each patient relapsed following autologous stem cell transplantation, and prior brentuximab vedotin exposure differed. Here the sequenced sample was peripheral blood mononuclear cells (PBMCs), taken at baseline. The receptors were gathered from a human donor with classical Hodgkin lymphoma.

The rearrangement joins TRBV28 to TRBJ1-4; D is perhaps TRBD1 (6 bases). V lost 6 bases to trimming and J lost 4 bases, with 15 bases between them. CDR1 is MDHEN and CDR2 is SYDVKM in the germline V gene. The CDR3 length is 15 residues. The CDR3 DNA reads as TGTGCCAGCAGCGACCCGGGACAAAGTAATGAAAAACTGTTTTTT. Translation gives CASSDPGQSNEKLFF.

CDR3 loop: CASSVGETGWEDTQYF. The DNA of the CDR3 is TGTGCCAGCAGCGTAGGCGAAACGGGGTGGGAAGATACGCAGTATTTT. V is TRBV9 and J is TRBJ2-3, with D perhaps matching TRBD2 (5 bases). Deletions cut 0 bases from V and 5 bases from J, with 16 bases between. Per the germline V gene, CDR1 is SGDLS and CDR2 is YYNGEE. CDR3 length: 16 amino acids.

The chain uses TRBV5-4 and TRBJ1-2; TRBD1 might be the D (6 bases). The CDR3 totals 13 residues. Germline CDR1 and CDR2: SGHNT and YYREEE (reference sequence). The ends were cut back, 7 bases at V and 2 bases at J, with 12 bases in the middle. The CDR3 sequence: CASVIQGNYGYTF. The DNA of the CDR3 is TGTGCCAGCGTCATACAGGGAAACTATGGCTACACCTTC.

CDR3 loop: CASSYAGATNEKLFF. The CDR3, as DNA: TGCGCCAGCAGTTACGCAGGGGCAACTAATGAAAAACTGTTTTTT. The chain combines TRBV5-1 with TRBJ1-4, with TRBD1 as a possible D gene (6 bases). The V gene's germline CDR1 is SGHRS and CDR2 YFSETQ. V lost 5 bases and J 0 bases, leaving 11 bases between the germline ends. The CDR3 runs 15 residues. The whole variable domain, filled in from reference TRBV5-1 and TRBJ1-4, reads KAGVTQTPRYLIKTRGQQVTLSCSPISGHRSVSWYQQTPGQGLQFLFEYFSETQRNKGNFPGRFSGRQFSNSRSEMNVSTLELGDSALYLCASSYAGATNEKLFFGSGTQLSVL.

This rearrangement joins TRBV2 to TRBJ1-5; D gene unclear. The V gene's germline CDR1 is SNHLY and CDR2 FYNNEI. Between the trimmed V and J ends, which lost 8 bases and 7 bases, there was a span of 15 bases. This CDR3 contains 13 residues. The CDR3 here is CASEEGSGQPQHF. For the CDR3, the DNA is TGTGCCAGCGAGGAGGGAAGCGGCCAGCCCCAGCATTTT.

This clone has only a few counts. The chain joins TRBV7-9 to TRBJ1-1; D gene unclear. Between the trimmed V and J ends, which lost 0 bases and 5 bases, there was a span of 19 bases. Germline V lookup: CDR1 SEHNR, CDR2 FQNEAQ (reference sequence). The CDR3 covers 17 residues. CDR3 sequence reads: CASSLAWAREMITEAFF. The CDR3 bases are TGTGCCAGCAGCTTAGCCTGGGCGAGGGAAATGATTACTGAAGCTTTCTTT.

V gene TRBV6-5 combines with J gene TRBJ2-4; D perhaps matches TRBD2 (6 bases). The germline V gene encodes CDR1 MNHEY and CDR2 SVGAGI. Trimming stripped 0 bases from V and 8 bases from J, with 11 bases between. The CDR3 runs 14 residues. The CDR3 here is CASSYSRGNDIQYF. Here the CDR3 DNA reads TGTGCCAGCAGTTACTCTCGGGGGAACGACATTCAGTACTTC.

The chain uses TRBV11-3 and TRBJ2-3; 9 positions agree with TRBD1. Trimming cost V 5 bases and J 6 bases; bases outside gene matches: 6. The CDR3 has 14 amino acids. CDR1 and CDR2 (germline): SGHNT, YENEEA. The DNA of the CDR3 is TGTGCCAGCAGCCCGGGACAGGGCTTTGATACGCAGTATTTT. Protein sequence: CASSPGQGFDTQYF.

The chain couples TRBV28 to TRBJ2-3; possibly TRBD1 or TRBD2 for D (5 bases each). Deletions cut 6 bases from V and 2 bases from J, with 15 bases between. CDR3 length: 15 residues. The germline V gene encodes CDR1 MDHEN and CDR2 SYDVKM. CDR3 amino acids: CASSRSGRYTDTQYF. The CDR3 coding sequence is TGTGCCAGCAGCCGATCGGGACGGTACACAGATACGCAGTATTTT. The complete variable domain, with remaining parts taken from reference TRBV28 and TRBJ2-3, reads DVKVTQSSRYLVKRTGEKVFLECVQDMDHENMFWYRQDPGLGLRLIYFSYDVKMKEKGDIPEGYSVSREKKERFSLILESASTNQTSMYLCASSRSGRYTDTQYFGPGTRLTVL.

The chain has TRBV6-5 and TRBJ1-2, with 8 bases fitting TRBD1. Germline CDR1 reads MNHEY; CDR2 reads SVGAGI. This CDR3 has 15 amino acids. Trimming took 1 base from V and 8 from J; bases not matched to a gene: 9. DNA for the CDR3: TGTGCCAGCAGTTACTGGACAGGGAGTCGTGGAGGCTACACCTTC. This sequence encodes CASSYWTGSRGGYTF.

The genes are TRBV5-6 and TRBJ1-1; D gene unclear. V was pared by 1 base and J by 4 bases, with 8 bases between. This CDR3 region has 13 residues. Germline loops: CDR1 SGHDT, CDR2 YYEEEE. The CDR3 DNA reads TGTGCCAGCAGCTTGTTGGCGCGCACTGAAGCTTTCTTT. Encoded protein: CASSLLARTEAFF. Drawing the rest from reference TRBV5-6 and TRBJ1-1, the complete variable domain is DAGVTQSPTHLIKTRGQQVTLRCSPKSGHDTVSWYQQALGQGPQFIFQYYEEEERQRGNFPDRFSGHQFPNYSSELNVNALLLGDSALYLCASSLLARTEAFFGQGTRLTVV.

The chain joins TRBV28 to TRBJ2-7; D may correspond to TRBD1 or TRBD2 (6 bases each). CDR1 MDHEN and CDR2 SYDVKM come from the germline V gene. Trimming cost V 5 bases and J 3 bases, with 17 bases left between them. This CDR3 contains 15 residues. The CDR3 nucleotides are TGTGCCAGCAGTGCCAACCAAGGGGGGCTCTACGAGCAGTACTTC. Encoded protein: CASSANQGGLYEQYF.

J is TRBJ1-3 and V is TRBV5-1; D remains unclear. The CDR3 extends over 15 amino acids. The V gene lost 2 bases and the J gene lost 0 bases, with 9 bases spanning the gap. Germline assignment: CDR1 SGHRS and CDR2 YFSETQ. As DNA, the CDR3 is TGCGCCAGCAGCTTTGGCAGACACTCTGGAAACACCATATATTTT. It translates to CASSFGRHSGNTIYF.

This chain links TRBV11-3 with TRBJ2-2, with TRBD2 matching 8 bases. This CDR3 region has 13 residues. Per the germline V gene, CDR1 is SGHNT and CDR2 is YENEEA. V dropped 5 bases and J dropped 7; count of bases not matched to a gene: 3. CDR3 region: CASSASGHGELFF. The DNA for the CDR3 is TGTGCCAGCAGCGCTAGCGGGCACGGGGAGCTGTTTTTT.